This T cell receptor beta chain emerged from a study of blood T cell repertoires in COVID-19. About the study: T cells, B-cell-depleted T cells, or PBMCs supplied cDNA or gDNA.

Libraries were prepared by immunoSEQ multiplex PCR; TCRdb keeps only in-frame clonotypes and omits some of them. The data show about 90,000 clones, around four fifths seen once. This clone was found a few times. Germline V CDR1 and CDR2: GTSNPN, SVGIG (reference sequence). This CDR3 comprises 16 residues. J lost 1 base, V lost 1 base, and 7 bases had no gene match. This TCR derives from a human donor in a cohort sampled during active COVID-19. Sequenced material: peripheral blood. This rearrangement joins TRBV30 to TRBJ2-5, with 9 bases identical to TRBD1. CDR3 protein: CAWSEGTGPRQETQYF. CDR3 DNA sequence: TGTGCCTGGAGTGAGGGGACAGGGCCACGCCAAGAGACCCAGTACTTC.